The 21 T cell receptor beta chains in this list originate from one sample, sequenced in a study of blood T cell repertoires in COVID-19. The assay was immunoSEQ multiplex PCR, and TCRdb's table has in-frame clones only and misses some. The sample records 310,000 or so clones, about 83% being singletons. The source material was PBMCs or T cells enriched from blood (not recorded which). These TCRs come from a woman between 40 and 55 years old who had recovered from COVID-19.

The V call is TRBV28, the J call TRBJ1-1, with D hard to call. This CDR3 is 15 amino acids long. The germline CDR1 and CDR2 sequences are MDHEN and SYDVKM. V lost 5 bases to trimming and J lost 3 bases, with 16 bases between them. This CDR3 is CASSPPVRVYTEAFF. The DNA for the CDR3 is TGTGCCAGCAGTCCGCCCGTTCGGGTGTACACTGAAGCTTTCTTT.

The rearrangement uses TRBV5-1 and TRBJ1-2; D remains unclear. The CDR3 spans 13 residues. Germline CDR1 reads SGHRS; CDR2 reads YFSETQ. V was shortened by 3 bases and J by 4 bases, with 10 bases between the two germline ends. This CDR3 reads CASSSTVGYGYTF. The CDR3 region has the DNA TGCGCCAGCAGCTCCACAGTGGGCTATGGCTACACCTTC.

The chain carries TRBV30 and TRBJ2-3, with D possibly being TRBD2 (6 bases). Trimming stripped 3 bases from V and 0 bases from J, with 7 bases between. Germline CDR1 GTSNPN, CDR2 SVGIG (reference sequence). The CDR3 is 13 residues long. The CDR3 DNA sequence: TGTGCCTGGAGGGAGGGTAGCACAGATACGCAGTATTTT. Translating gives CAWREGSTDTQYF.

The chain recombines TRBV28 with TRBJ2-5; possibly TRBD2 for D (5 bases). The CDR3 sequence is 12 residues long. The V gene lost 8 bases and the J gene lost 5 bases, with 12 bases spanning the gap. Germline CDR1 and CDR2: MDHEN and SYDVKM. CDR3 loop: CASGGRPETQYF. DNA for the CDR3: TGTGCCAGCGGTGGGAGACCGGAGACCCAGTACTTC. The full variable domain, rest sourced from reference TRBV28 and TRBJ2-5, is DVKVTQSSRYLVKRTGEKVFLECVQDMDHENMFWYRQDPGLGLRLIYFSYDVKMKEKGDIPEGYSVSREKKERFSLILESASTNQTSMYLCASGGRPETQYFGPGTRLLVL.

The J gene is TRBJ2-7, the V gene TRBV18; D possibly corresponds to TRBD1 (6 bases). The CDR3 totals 15 residues. Germline V gene sequence: CDR1 KGHSH, CDR2 LQKENI. V lost 5 bases and J 0 bases, leaving 14 bases between the germline ends. CDR3 coding DNA: TGTGCCAGCTCATCCGGGACAACGGACTCCTACGAGCAGTACTTC. As protein: CASSSGTTDSYEQYF.

This clone was picked up one time. This rearrangement joins TRBV21-1 to TRBJ2-5; TRBD2 is taken as the D call from the table, unchecked against the DNA. TRBV21-1 is listed as a pseudogene. CDR3 length: 17 amino acids. For the CDR3, the DNA is TGTGCCAGCAGCAAATTCCCAGCGGGAGCCCTTGGAGAGACCCAGTACTTC. Translation: CASSKFPAGALGETQYF.

This chain connects TRBV12-3 or TRBV12-4 to TRBJ1-2; TRBD1 agrees at 7 bases. The CDR3 extends over 13 amino acids. V lost 6 bases to trimming and J lost 8 bases; unmatched junction nucleotides: 9. CDR3 region: CASRRTGHGGYTF. DNA for the CDR3: TGTGCCAGCAGACGGACAGGTCACGGAGGCTACACCTTC.

This chain uses TRBV7-2 with TRBJ2-5, with no clear D. Germline V CDR1 and CDR2: SGHTA, FQGNSA. V was pared by 5 bases and J by 4 bases, with 11 bases between. The CDR3 sequence is 13 residues long. The DNA for the CDR3 is TGTGCCAGCAGCACACTCCGACTAGAGACCCAGTACTTC. It translates to CASSTLRLETQYF.

This sequence joins TRBV7-9 and TRBJ1-1, with D unclear. Trimming took 1 base from V and 9 from J, leaving 12 bases between them. The CDR3 contains 13 residues. The germline gives CDR1 SEHNR, CDR2 FQNEAQ (reference sequence). The DNA for the CDR3 is TGTGCCAGCAGCTTAGACAGAAGTCCGAAAGCTTTCTTT. It yields the protein CASSLDRSPKAFF.

The chain joins TRBV5-6 to TRBJ1-4, with D tentatively TRBD1 (6 bases). The CDR3 runs to 16 residues. CDR1 is SGHDT and CDR2 is YYEEEE in the germline V gene. V dropped 4 bases and J dropped 6 bases, with 19 bases sitting between them. CDR3 amino acids: CASSPAPGRGDEKLFF. In DNA form, the CDR3 reads TGTGCCAGCAGCCCCGCCCCCGGCAGGGGAGATGAAAAACTGTTTTTT. Looking up the rest from reference TRBV5-6 and TRBJ1-4 gives the full variable domain: DAGVTQSPTHLIKTRGQQVTLRCSPKSGHDTVSWYQQALGQGPQFIFQYYEEEERQRGNFPDRFSGHQFPNYSSELNVNALLLGDSALYLCASSPAPGRGDEKLFFGSGTQLSVL.

This chain uses TRBV24-1 with TRBJ2-1; 8 nucleotides agree with TRBD2. Germline trimming cut 3 bases from V and 7 bases from J; bases unmatched to any gene: 4. The CDR3 is 14 residues long. Germline CDR1 KGHDR, CDR2 SFDVKD. This CDR3 is CATSDGGLANEQFF. CDR3 nucleotides: TGTGCCACCAGTGATGGTGGACTAGCAAATGAGCAGTTCTTC.

The CDR3: CASSYSRQPNTEAFF. For the CDR3, the DNA is TGTGCCAGCAGTTACTCGCGGCAGCCGAACACTGAAGCTTTCTTT. V gene TRBV6-2 or TRBV6-3 combines with J gene TRBJ1-1; D uncertain. This CDR3 is 15 amino acids long. V was clipped by 0 bases and J by 1 base, with 9 bases between them. In germline, CDR1 is MNHEY, CDR2 SVGEGT.

The chain couples TRBV10-3 to TRBJ2-3, with 7 positions matching TRBD2. Germline V gene sequence: CDR1 ENHRY, CDR2 SYGVKD. V trimming: 6 bases; J trimming: 5 bases; junction bases outside the gene matches: 11. This CDR3 is 15 amino acids long. The CDR3: CAIRREGTGGDTQYF. Written as DNA, the CDR3 is TGTGCCATCAGGAGGGAGGGAACAGGTGGAGATACGCAGTATTTT.

The chain is built from TRBV7-2 and TRBJ2-3, with 11 bases that match TRBD2. V lost 3 bases to trimming and J lost 3 bases; unmatched junction nucleotides: 2. Germline CDR1 is SGHTA and CDR2 is FQGNSA. CDR3 length: 15 residues. The CDR3 sequence: CASSFRLAGTDTQYF. DNA for the CDR3: TGTGCCAGCAGCTTCAGACTAGCGGGAACAGATACGCAGTATTTT.

The chain is built from TRBV28 and TRBJ1-1, with D perhaps TRBD1 (6 bases). Per the germline V gene, CDR1 is MDHEN and CDR2 is SYDVKM. Trimming took 5 bases from V and 7 from J, leaving 11 bases between them. This CDR3 spans 12 amino acids. The CDR3 coding sequence is TGTGCCAGCAGTCAAGGGGGGGGTGAAGCTTTCTTT. Translated, it gives CASSQGGGEAFF.

V usage is TRBV4-2 and J usage is TRBJ2-1, with D possibly being TRBD2 (5 bases). The CDR3 is 16 residues long. Trimming removed 4 bases at V and 8 bases at J, with 21 bases between. Germline CDR1 and CDR2: LGHNA and YNFKEQ. The CDR3 sequence: CASSRELGGVFDEQFF. In DNA form, the CDR3 reads TGTGCCAGCAGCCGAGAACTAGGTGGTGTGTTCGATGAGCAGTTCTTC.

The chain carries TRBV5-4 and TRBJ2-2; D gene uncertain. Germline CDR1 reads SGHNT; CDR2 reads YYREEE (reference sequence). This CDR3 has 14 amino acids. Deletions cut 4 bases from V and 2 bases from J, with 9 bases between. This chain's CDR3 is CASSNTPNTGELFF. CDR3 nucleotide sequence: TGTGCCAGCAGCAATACACCAAACACCGGGGAGCTGTTTTTT.

This chain links TRBV24-1 with TRBJ2-3; TRBD2 agrees at 8 bases. The germline V gene has CDR1 KGHDR and CDR2 SFDVKD. After removal of 3 bases from V and 6 bases from J, the junction contained 13 bases not matched to a gene. The length of the CDR3 is 17 residues. CDR3: CATSDLRGGGPPDTQYF. The CDR3 coding sequence is TGTGCCACCAGTGATCTCCGGGGGGGAGGGCCCCCGGATACGCAGTATTTT.

The chain is built from TRBV5-4 and TRBJ1-1; a possible D gene is TRBD1 (5 bases). CDR1 SGHNT and CDR2 YYREEE come from the germline V gene (reference sequence). CDR3 length: 19 residues. Trimming removed 1 base from V and 2 bases from J, with 24 bases in between. CDR3 in amino acids: CASSLLWGNLGGRNTEAFF. Written as DNA, the CDR3 is TGTGCCAGCAGCTTGCTATGGGGGAATCTCGGGGGGAGAAACACTGAAGCTTTCTTT.

The rearrangement links TRBV20-1 to TRBJ2-7; D gene uncertain. There are 11 residues in the CDR3. Trimming stripped 6 bases from V and 0 bases from J, with 6 bases between. Germline loops: CDR1 DFQATT, CDR2 SNEGSKA (reference sequence). The DNA for the CDR3 is TGCAGTGCAGCCTCCTCCTACGAGCAGTACTTC. As protein: CSAASSYEQYF.

This clone was observed a few times. V and J are TRBV11-3 and TRBJ2-1; D gene unclear. Per germline, CDR1 SGHNT and CDR2 YENEEA. The CDR3 consists of 15 residues. Trimming cost V 0 bases and J 0 bases, with 6 bases left between them. For the CDR3, the DNA is TGTGCCAGCAGCTTAGATGGCTCCTCCTACAATGAGCAGTTCTTC. It codes for CASSLDGSSYNEQFF.